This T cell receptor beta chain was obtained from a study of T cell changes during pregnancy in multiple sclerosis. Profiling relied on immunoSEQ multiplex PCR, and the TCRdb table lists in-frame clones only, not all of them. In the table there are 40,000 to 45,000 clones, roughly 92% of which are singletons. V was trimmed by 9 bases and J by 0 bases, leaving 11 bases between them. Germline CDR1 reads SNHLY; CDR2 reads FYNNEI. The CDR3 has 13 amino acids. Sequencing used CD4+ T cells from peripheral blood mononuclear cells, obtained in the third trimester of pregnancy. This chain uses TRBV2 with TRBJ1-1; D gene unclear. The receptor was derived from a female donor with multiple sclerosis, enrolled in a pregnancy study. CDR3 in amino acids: CASLRTMNTEAFF. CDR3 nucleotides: TGTGCCAGTCTCAGGACTATGAACACTGAAGCTTTCTTT.